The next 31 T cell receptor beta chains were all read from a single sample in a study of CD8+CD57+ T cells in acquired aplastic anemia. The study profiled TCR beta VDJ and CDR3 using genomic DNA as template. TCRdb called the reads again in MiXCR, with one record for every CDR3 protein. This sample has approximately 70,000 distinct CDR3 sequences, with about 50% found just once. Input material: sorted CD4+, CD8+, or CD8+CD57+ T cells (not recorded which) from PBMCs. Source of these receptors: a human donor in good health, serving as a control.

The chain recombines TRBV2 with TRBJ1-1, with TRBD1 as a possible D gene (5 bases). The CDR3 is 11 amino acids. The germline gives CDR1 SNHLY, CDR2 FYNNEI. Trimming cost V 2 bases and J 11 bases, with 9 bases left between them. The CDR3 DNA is TGTGCCAGCAGTGAACCGGGGGGGGCTTTCTTT. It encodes CASSEPGGAFF.

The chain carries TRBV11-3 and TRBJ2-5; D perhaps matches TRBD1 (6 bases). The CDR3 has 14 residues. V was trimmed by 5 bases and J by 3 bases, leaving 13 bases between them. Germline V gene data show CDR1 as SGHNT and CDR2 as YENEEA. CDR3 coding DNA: TGTGCCAGCAGCCCTCAGGGGTGGGAAGAGACCCAGTACTTC. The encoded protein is CASSPQGWEETQYF.

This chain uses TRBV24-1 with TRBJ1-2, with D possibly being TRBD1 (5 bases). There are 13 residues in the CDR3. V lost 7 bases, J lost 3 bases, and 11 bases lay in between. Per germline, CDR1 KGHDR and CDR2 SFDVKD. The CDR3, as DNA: TGTGCCACCAGCCCCTCAGGGTACTATGGCTACACCTTC. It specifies CATSPSGYYGYTF.

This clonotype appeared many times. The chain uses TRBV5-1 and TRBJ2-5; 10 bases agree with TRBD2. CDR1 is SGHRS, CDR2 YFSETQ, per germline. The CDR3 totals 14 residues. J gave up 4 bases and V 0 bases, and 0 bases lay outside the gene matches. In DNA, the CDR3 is TGCGCCAGCAGCTTGGGACTAGCGGGAGAGACCCAGTACTTC. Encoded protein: CASSLGLAGETQYF.

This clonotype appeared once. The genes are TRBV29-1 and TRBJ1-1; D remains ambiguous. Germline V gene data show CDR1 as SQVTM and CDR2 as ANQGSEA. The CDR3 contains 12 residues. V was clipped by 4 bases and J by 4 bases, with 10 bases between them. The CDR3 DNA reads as TGCAGCGTTGGGGGTGTCGGCACTGAAGCTTTCTTT. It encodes CSVGGVGTEAFF.

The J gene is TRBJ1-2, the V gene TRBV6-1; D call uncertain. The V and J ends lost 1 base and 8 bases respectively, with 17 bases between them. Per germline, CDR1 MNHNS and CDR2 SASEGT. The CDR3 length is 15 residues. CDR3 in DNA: TGTGCCAGCAGTGAAGAGATGGAGGGCCTGGAGGGCTACACCTTC. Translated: CASSEEMEGLEGYTF.

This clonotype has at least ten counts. CDR3 region: CASSLESYSNQPQHF. The DNA for the CDR3 is TGTGCCAGCAGCTTAGAGAGTTATAGCAATCAGCCCCAGCATTTT. V usage is TRBV7-6 and J usage is TRBJ1-5; D is uncertain. This CDR3 comprises 15 residues. V lost 1 base, J lost 0 bases, and 7 bases lay in between. Germline assignment: CDR1 SGHVS and CDR2 FNYEAQ.

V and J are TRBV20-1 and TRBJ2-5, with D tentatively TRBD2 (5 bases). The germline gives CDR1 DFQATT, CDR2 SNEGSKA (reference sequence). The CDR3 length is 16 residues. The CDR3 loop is CNTGSKGRGFEETQYF. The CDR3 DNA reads TGCAACACCGGTAGTAAGGGCCGGGGATTCGAGGAGACCCAGTACTTC.

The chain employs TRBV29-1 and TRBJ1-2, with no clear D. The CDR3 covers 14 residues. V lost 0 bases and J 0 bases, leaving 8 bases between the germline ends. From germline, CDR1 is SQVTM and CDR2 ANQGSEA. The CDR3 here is CSVEDYTANYGYTF. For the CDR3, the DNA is TGCAGCGTTGAAGACTACACAGCTAACTATGGCTACACCTTC.

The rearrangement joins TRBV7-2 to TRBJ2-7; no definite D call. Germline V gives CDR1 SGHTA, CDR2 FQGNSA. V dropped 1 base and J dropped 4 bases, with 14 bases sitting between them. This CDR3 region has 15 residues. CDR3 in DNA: TGTGCCAGCAGCTTAGGGTTCACAGCCCGGTACGAGCAGTACTTC. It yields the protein CASSLGFTARYEQYF.

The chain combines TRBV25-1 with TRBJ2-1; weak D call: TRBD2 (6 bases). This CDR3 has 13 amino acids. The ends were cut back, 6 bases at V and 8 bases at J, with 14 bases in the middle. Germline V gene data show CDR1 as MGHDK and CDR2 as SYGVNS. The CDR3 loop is CASSLVGSDEQFF. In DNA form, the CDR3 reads TGTGCCAGCAGCTTAGTCGGGAGCGATGAGCAGTTCTTC.

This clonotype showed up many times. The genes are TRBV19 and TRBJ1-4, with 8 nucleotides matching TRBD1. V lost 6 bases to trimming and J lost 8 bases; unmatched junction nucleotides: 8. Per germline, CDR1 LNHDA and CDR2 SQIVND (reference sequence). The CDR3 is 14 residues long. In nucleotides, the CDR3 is TGTGCCAGTAGGGACAGGGAAAGGGGAGAAAAACTGTTTTTT. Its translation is CASRDRERGEKLFF.

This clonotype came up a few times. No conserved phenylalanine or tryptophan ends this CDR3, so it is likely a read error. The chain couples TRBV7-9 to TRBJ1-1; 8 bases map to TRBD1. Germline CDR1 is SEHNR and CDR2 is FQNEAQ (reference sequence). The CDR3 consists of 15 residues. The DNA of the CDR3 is TGTGCCAGCAGCGCGGGGGACAGGCTGAACACTGGAGCTTTCCTT. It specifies CASSAGDRLNTGAFL.

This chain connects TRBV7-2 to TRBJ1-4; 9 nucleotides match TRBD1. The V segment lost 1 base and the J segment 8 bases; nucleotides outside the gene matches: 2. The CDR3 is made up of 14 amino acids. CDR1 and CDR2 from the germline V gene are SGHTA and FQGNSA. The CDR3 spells CASSLGTGVEKLFF. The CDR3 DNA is TGTGCCAGCAGCTTAGGGACAGGGGTAGAAAAACTGTTTTTT. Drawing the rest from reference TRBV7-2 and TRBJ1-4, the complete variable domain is GAGVSQSPSNKVTEKGKDVELRCDPISGHTALYWYRQSLGQGLEFLIYFQGNSAPDKSGLPSDRFSAERTGGSVSTLTIQRTQQEDSAVYLCASSLGTGVEKLFFGSGTQLSVL.

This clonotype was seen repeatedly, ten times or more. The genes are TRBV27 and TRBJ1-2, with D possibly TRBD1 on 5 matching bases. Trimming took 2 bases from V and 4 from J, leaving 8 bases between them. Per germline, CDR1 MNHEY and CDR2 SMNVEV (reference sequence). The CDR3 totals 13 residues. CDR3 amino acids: CASSLTGSYGYTF. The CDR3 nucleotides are TGTGCCAGCAGTTTAACAGGAAGCTATGGCTACACCTTC.

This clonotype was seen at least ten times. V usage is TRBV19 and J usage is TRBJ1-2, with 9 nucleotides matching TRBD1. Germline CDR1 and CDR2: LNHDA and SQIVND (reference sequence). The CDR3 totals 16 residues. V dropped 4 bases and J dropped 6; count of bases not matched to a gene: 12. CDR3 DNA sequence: TGTGCCAGTAGTACGATGCACGACGGGACAGGGAATGGCTACACCTTC. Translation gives CASSTMHDGTGNGYTF.

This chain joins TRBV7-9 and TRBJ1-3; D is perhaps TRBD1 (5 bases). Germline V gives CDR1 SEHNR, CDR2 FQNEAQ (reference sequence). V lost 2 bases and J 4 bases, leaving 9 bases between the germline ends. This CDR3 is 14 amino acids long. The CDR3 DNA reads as TGTGCCAGCAGCTTACAAGGGGCCGGAAACACCATATATTTT. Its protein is CASSLQGAGNTIYF.

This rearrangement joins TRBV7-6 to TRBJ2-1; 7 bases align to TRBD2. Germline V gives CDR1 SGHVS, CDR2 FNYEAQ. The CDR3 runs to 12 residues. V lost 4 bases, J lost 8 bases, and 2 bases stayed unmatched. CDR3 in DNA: TGTGCCAGCAGCTCAGCGGGGCATGAGCAGTTCTTC. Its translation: CASSSAGHEQFF.

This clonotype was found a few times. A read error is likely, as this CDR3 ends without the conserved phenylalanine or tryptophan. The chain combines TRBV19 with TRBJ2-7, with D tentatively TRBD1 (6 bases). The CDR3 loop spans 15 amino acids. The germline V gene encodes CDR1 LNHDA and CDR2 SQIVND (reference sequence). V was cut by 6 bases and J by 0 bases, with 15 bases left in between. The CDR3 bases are TGTGCCAGTAGGACATTACAGGGTCCCTCCTACGAGCAGTACTCC. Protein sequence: CASRTLQGPSYEQYS.

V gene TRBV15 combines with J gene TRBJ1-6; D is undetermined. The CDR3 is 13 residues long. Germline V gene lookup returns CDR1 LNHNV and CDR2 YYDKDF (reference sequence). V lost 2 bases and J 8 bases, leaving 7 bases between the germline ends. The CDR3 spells CATSRSPDSPLHF. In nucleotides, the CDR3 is TGTGCCACCAGCAGATCCCCGGATTCACCCCTCCACTTT.

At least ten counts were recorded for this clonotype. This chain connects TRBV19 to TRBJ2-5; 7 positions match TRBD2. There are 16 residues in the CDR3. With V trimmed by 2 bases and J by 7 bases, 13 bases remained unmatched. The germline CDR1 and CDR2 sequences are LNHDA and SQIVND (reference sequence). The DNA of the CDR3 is TGTGCCAGTAGTATACTCTATGGAGGCGGGAGTGGGACCCAGTACTTC. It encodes CASSILYGGGSGTQYF.

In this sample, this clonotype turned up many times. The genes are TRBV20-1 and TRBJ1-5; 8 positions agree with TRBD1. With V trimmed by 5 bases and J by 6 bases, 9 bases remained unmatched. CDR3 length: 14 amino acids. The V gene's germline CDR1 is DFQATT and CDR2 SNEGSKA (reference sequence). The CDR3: CSALGQGQGQPQHF. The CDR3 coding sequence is TGCAGTGCTTTAGGACAGGGCCAGGGTCAGCCCCAGCATTTT.

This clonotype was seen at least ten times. In nucleotides, the CDR3 is TGTGCCAGCAGCCCGGTTTTGGGGAACACTGAAGCTTTCTTT. Translation gives CASSPVLGNTEAFF. The V and J genes are TRBV5-4 and TRBJ1-1; unclear D gene. Germline V gene sequence: CDR1 SGHNT, CDR2 YYREEE (reference sequence). The CDR3 loop spans 14 amino acids. Trimming pared 4 bases from V and 1 base from J, leaving 11 bases between.

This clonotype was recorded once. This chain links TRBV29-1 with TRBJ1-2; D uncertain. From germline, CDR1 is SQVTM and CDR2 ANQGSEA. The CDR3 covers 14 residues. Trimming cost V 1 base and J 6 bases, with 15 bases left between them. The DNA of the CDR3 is TGCAGCGTTGAAGGCTTTTTGGCAGATCATGGCTACACCTTC. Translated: CSVEGFLADHGYTF.

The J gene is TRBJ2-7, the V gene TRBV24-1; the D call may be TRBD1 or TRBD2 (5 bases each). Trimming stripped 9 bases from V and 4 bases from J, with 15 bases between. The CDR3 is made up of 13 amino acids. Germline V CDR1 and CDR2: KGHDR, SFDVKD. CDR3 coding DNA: TGTGCCACCCAACGGGGCAAGTTGTACGAGCAGTACTTC. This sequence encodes CATQRGKLYEQYF.

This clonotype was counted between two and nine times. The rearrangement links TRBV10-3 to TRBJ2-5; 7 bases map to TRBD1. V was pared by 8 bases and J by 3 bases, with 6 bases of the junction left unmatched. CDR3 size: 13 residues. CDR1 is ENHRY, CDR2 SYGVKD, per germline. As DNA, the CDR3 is TGTGCCATCGCGACAGGGATGGAAGAGACCCAGTACTTC. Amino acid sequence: CAIATGMEETQYF.

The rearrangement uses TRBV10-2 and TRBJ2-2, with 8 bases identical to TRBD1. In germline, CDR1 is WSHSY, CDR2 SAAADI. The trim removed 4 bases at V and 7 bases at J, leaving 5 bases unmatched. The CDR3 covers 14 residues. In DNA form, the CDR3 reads TGCGCCAGCAGTGGAGGACAGGGCTTCGGGGAGCTGTTTTTT. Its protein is CASSGGQGFGELFF.

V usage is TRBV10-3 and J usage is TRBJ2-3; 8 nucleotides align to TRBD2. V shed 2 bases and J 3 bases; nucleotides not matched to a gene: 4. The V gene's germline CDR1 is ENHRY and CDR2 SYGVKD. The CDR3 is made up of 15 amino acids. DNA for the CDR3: TGTGCCATCAGTGAGGGGGCTAGCGGGACAGATACGCAGTATTTT. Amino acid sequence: CAISEGASGTDTQYF.

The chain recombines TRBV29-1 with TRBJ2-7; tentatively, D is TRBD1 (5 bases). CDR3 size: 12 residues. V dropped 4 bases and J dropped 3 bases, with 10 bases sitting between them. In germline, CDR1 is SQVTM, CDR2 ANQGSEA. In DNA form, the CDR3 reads TGCAGCGTTGGCAGGGTGGGCTACGAGCAGTACTTC. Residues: CSVGRVGYEQYF.

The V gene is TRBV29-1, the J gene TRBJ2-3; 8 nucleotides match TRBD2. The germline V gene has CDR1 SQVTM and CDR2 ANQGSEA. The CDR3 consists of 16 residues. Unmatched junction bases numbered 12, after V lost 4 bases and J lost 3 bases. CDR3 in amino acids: CSVGRGGPSGTDTQYF. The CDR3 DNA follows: TGCAGCGTTGGTCGGGGGGGGCCCTCAGGAACAGATACGCAGTATTTT.

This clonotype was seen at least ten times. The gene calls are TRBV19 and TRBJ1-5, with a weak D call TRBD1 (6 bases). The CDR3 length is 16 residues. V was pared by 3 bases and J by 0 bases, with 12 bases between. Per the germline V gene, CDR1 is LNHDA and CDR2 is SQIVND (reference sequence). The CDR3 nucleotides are TGTGCCAGTAGTATGGGGGGCCCCTTTAGCAATCAGCCCCAGCATTTT. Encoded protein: CASSMGGPFSNQPQHF.